Each of the 10 T cell receptor beta chains below was sequenced from the same sample in a study of control samples from healthy donors and cancer patients. Produced via immunoSEQ multiplex PCR; TCRdb's table is partial and in-frame only. The sample includes 60,000 to 75,000 clones, approximately 90% of them seen just once. Sequenced material: PBMCs. Receptors originate from a man in his 60s with colorectal cancer.

This clone was recorded once. The rearrangement links TRBV12-3 or TRBV12-4 to TRBJ1-2; D not certain. V was trimmed by 6 bases and J by 0 bases, leaving 8 bases between them. This CDR3 has 13 amino acids. This CDR3 reads CASSSAANYGYTF. In DNA, the CDR3 is TGTGCCAGCAGCTCGGCCGCTAACTATGGCTACACCTTC.

The chain carries TRBV5-1 and TRBJ2-2; D call uncertain. Looked up from germline, CDR1 is SGHRS and CDR2 is YFSETQ. Between the trimmed V and J ends, which lost 1 base and 1 base, there was a span of 8 bases. The CDR3 covers 15 residues. The CDR3 reads CASSLPGVNTGELFF. The CDR3, as DNA: TGCGCCAGCAGCTTGCCCGGTGTGAACACCGGGGAGCTGTTTTTT.

CDR3 loop: CASSGPGTVRNQPQHF. The CDR3 nucleotides read TGTGCCAGCAGTGGTCCTGGGACAGTCAGGAATCAGCCCCAGCATTTT. The chain combines TRBV6-1 with TRBJ1-5; 7 bases are a match to TRBD1. This CDR3 comprises 16 residues. The J segment lost 4 bases and the V segment lost 4 bases, leaving 10 bases of the junction unmatched. Germline V gene sequence: CDR1 MNHNS, CDR2 SASEGT.

The chain links TRBV6-7 to TRBJ1-5, with 10 bases aligning to TRBD1. TRBV6-7 is designated an ORF whose function remains uncertain. The V segment lost 2 bases and the J segment 2 bases; nucleotides outside the gene matches: 12. The CDR3 consists of 19 residues. The CDR3 region is CASSYPTGGVLIGNQPQHF. CDR3 DNA sequence: TGTGCCAGCAGTTACCCGACAGGGGGCGTTCTGATCGGCAATCAGCCCCAGCATTTT.

This rearrangement joins TRBV7-9 to TRBJ1-2; 7 nucleotides align to TRBD1. Germline V gene lookup returns CDR1 SEHNR and CDR2 FQNEAQ (reference sequence). J gave up 1 base and V 2 bases, and 10 bases lay outside the gene matches. This CDR3 comprises 17 residues. CDR3 nucleotide sequence: TGTGCCAGCAGCTTATGGCGCCTTACAGGGGATAACTATGGCTACACCTTC. Translated: CASSLWRLTGDNYGYTF.

This rearrangement joins TRBV28 to TRBJ2-3; possibly TRBD2 for D (6 bases). The CDR3 length is 13 residues. Deletions cut 2 bases from V and 11 bases from J, with 14 bases between. Germline V lookup: CDR1 MDHEN, CDR2 SYDVKM. The CDR3 nucleotides read TGTGCCAGCAGTTTACCACCAGGAGGGAAGCAGTATTTT. Translation: CASSLPPGGKQYF.

Notes on this clone: This specimen includes other DNA sequences encoding the same CDR3. V is TRBV2 and J is TRBJ2-3, with 7 bases fitting TRBD1. The germline CDR1 and CDR2 sequences are SNHLY and FYNNEI. The CDR3 spans 14 residues. V gave up 2 bases and J gave up 1 base; unmatched junction bases: 0. The CDR3 spells CASSEQGGTDTQYF. The CDR3 nucleotides are TGTGCCAGCAGTGAACAGGGGGGCACAGATACGCAGTATTTT.

The chain links TRBV5-4 to TRBJ1-3; tentative D call: TRBD1 (5 bases). CDR3 length: 15 residues. Germline CDR1 SGHNT, CDR2 YYREEE (reference sequence). Deletions cut 4 bases from V and 9 bases from J, with 20 bases between. Here the CDR3 reads CASSPGTGRSGTIYF. In DNA, the CDR3 is TGTGCCAGCAGCCCCGGGACGGGGAGGAGCGGCACCATATATTTT.

The chain has TRBV11-2 and TRBJ1-3, with TRBD1 identical over 9 bases. Germline loops: CDR1 SGHAT, CDR2 FQNNGV. The CDR3 has 15 residues. Trimming removed 5 bases from V and 3 bases from J; junction bases left unmatched: 5. CDR3 nucleotides: TGTGCCAGCAGCCCCCGGGACAGGGTTGGAAACACCATATATTTT. This sequence encodes CASSPRDRVGNTIYF.

This clone came up once. The chain carries TRBV7-3 and TRBJ1-1; D is possibly TRBD1 (6 bases). CDR1 is SGHTA and CDR2 is FQGTGA in the germline V gene. The CDR3 contains 15 residues. Trimming stripped 3 bases from V and 1 base from J, with 12 bases between. CDR3 sequence (DNA): TGTGCCAGCAGCTTTGGGGGGGCGAGGAACACTGAAGCTTTCTTT. As protein: CASSFGGARNTEAFF.